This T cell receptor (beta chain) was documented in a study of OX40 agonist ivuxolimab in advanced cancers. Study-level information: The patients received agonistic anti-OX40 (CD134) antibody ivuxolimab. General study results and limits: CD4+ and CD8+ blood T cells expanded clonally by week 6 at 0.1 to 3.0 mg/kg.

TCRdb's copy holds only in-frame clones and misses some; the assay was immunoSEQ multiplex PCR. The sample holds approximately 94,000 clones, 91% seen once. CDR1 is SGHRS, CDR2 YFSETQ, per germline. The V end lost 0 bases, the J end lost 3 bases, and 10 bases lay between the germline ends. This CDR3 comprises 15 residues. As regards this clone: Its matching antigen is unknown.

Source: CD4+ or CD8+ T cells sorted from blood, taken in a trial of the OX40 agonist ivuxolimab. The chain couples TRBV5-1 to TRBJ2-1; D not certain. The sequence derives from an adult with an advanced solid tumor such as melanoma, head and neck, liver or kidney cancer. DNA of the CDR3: TGCGCCAGCAGCTTGGGGGCAGCCGGCTACAATGAGCAGTTCTTC. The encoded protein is CASSLGAAGYNEQFF. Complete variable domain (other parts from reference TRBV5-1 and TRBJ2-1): KAGVTQTPRYLIKTRGQQVTLSCSPISGHRSVSWYQQTPGQGLQFLFEYFSETQRNKGNFPGRFSGRQFSNSRSEMNVSTLELGDSALYLCASSLGAAGYNEQFFGPGTRLTVL.